This T cell receptor beta chain was obtained from a study of siplizumab effects on memory and regulatory T cells. The repertoire was sequenced with immunoSEQ multiplex PCR; TCRdb's copy has only in-frame clones and lacks some. The table lists tens of thousands of clones, 80% to 95% of them singletons. The CDR3 extends over 11 amino acids. Trimming removed 6 bases from V and 2 bases from J, with 5 bases in between. Germline-derived CDR1 and CDR2 are SGHNT and YENEEA. The sequence was collected from a human donor in good health. The chain employs TRBV11-3 and TRBJ2-7; D call uncertain. Sequencing input: CD8+ T cells sorted from blood. The CDR3 DNA reads TGTGCCAGCAGTGAAACCTACGAGCAGTACTTC. Protein: CASSETYEQYF. The full variable domain, with the rest looked up from reference TRBV11-3 and TRBJ2-7, is EAGVVQSPRYKIIEKKQPVAFWCNPISGHNTLYWYLQNLGQGPELLIRYENEEAVDDSQLPKDRFSAERLKGVDSTLKIQPAELGDSAVYLCASSETYEQYFGPGTRLTVT.